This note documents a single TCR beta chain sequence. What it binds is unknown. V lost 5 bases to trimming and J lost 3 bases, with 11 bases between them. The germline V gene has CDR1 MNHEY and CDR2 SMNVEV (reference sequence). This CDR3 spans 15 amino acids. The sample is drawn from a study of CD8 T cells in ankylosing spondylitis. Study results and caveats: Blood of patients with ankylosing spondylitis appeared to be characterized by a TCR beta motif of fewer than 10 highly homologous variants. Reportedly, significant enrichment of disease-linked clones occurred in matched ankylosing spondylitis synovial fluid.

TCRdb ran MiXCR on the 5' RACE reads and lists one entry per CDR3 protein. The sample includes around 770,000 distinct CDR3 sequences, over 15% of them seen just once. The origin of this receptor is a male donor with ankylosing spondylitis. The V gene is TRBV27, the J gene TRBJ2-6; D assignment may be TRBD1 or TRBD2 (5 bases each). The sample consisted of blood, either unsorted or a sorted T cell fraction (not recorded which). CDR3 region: CASSPRGVGANVLTF. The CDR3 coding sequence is TGTGCCAGCAGTCCCCGAGGGGTTGGGGCCAACGTCCTGACTTTC.